This T cell receptor (beta chain) emerged from a study of cytomegalovirus exposure and HLA in healthy donors. This CDR3 contains 16 residues. With 2 bases clipped from V and 7 bases from J, the junction kept 11 bases outside the gene matches. Germline V gene data show CDR1 as MNHEY and CDR2 as SMNVEV (reference sequence). PCR employed 60 Vbeta and 13 Jbeta primers. Profiled with immunoSEQ multiplex PCR; TCRdb holds only in-frame clones, not every one. The sample carries about 190,000 clones, 60% to 80% recorded once. A remark on this clone: What it binds is unknown.

Study-wide points: It was in a later analysis that TCR association rates were seen to vary by HLA locus, highest for DRB1 and lowest for HLA-C. Listed as cytomegalovirus-associated were approximately 160 TCR beta chains. The productive fraction for most TCR beta V segments was about 87% or about 30% in an earlier analysis.

This receptor was identified in a woman in her 30s in good health and CMV-seropositive. The sample was PBMCs. The chain employs TRBV27 and TRBJ2-7; TRBD2 matches at 10 bases. CDR3 protein: CASSLGPGSGRAEQYF. For the CDR3, the DNA is TGTGCCAGCAGTTTAGGCCCAGGGAGCGGGAGGGCGGAGCAGTACTTC.